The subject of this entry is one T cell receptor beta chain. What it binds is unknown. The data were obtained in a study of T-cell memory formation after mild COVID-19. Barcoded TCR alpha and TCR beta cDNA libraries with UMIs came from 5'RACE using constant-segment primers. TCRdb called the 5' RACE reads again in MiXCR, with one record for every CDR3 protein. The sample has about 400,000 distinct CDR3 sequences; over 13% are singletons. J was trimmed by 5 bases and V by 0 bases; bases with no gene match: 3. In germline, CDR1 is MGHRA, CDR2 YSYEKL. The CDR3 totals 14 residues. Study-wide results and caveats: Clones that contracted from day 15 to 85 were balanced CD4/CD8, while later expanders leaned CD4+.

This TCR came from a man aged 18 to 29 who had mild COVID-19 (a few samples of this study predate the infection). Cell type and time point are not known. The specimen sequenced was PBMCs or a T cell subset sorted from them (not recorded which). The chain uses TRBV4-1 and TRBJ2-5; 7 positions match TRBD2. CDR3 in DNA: TGCGCCAGCAGCCAAGATCACGGGAGGGAGACCCAGTACTTC. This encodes CASSQDHGRETQYF.